This T cell receptor (beta chain) is drawn from a study of blood T cell repertoires in COVID-19 (TCRdb year 2020). Notes on the research overall: The collaborator samples originated in the United States, Italy and Spain and spanned the acute and convalescent phases of COVID-19. The prospective study material was composed of cDNA or gDNA derived from T cells, B-cell-depleted T cells, or PBMCs. Subjects who had been exposed to COVID-19, were actively infected with it, or had recovered from it provided the deeply sampled blood TCRbeta repertoires that made up the dataset. The repertoires were released in a freely available public database intended as a resource for research on the immune response to SARS-CoV-2. The samples were drawn from the first 160 participants of the ongoing ImmuneRACE study and from 1,254 subjects provided by 6 global collaborators. Nearly every sample came with metadata listing a de-identified subject ID, COVID-19 status, age in years and sex. Where available, HLA class I and class II types were obtained from metadata supplied by the sample provider rather than from assay-based typing. Overall results and qualifications from the work: How much clinical and demographic metadata was included differed by source and by participant, and the metadata was provided uncurated.

The germline V gene specifies KGHDR as CDR1 and SFDVKD as CDR2. From cysteine to phenylalanine, the CDR3 is 14 amino acids long. Only the CDR3 DNA stays, 42 bases, in frame from base 1. For this chain, trimming is 4 bases at the V end and 5 bases at the J end, and the number of junction bases without a gene match is 4. The immunoSEQ Assay, a bias-controlled multiplex PCR, was used to amplify TCRbeta CDR3 regions from genomic DNA. In the source study's methods: The number of nucleated cells in each sample was estimated by amplification of reference gene primers within the assay. To quantify the absolute abundance of each unique TCRbeta CDR3 rearrangement, sequence reads were collapsed and filtered. For each sample, productive Simpson clonality was calculated as the square root of Simpson's diversity index across productive rearrangements. Held by TCRdb, this immuneACCESS table contains in-frame sequences only and omits some clones. Under half of the omission traces to an unresolved V gene where checked; the cause of the rest is unknown. V, J and clone size are those of that table, while D and trimming were read from the DNA. This sample comprises about 140,000 clones, approximately 82% of them detected only once. Of the sample, 9.5% to 13% is held by the ten largest clones.

Collaborating institutions collected whole blood in K2EDTA tubes following their own protocols. Collaborator samples were shipped for TCRbeta analysis as frozen whole blood, isolated PBMCs, or DNA extracted from either sample type. This clone came up once. Its specific antigen is unknown. No qualities accompany the bases; no much larger clone lies one base away. The specimen sequenced was peripheral blood. This receptor chain uses TRBV24-1 and TRBJ1-5; TRBD1 aligns with 7 central bases. This TCR was recovered from a man aged 55-75 years with active or convalescent COVID-19. This receptor carries the CDR3 CATSDSGGYQPQHF. The base sequence is TGTGCCACCAGTGACTCAGGGGGATATCAGCCCCAGCATTTT.